This TCR beta chain is from a study of shared clonotypes between healthy human individuals. Study conclusions and caveats: Shared clonotypes across all four donors exceeded non-shared ones in generation probability.

Method: immunoSEQ multiplex PCR; TCRdb's copy keeps in-frame clones and lacks some. In the table there are roughly 700,000 clones, around 72% of which are singletons. With 5 bases removed from V and 4 bases from J, the gap between germline ends came to 8 bases. There are 13 residues in the CDR3. From germline, CDR1 is SEHNR and CDR2 FQNEAQ (reference sequence). Turning to this clone: Antigen unknown.

V and J are TRBV7-9 and TRBJ1-4; no firm D call. Input material: memory CD4+ T cells sorted from blood. Subset denoted: CD45RA-negative fraction. This TCR was sampled from a woman aged 25 to 39 in good health. The CDR3 spells CASSPPNNEKLFF. The DNA for the CDR3 is TGTGCCAGCAGCCCACCGAATAATGAAAAACTGTTTTTT. Using reference TRBV7-9 and TRBJ1-4 for the parts outside the CDR3, the full variable domain is DTGVSQNPRHKITKRGQNVTFRCDPISEHNRLYWYRQTLGQGPEFLTYFQNEAQLEKSRLLSDRFSAERPKGSFSTLEIQRTEQGDSAMYLCASSPPNNEKLFFGSGTQLSVL.